The 10 T cell receptor beta chains in this list originate from one sample, sequenced in a study of post-analysis software for immune sequencing data (dated by TCRdb to about 2015). These receptors are not linked to any known antigen. Libraries were prepared through PCR. For sequencing, an Illumina HiSeq 2500 was employed. To reduce PCR and sequencing biases, unique molecular identifiers were incorporated into the TCR beta cDNA libraries. Using fastp at Q25 and MiXCR, TCRdb reprocessed the public reads and kept productive beta chains. Records with the same CDR3 protein are collapsed into one entry carrying the most frequent genes and DNA. This sample has about 540,000 distinct CDR3 sequences in its table, and 34% of those were observed once. The top ten clonotypes cover around 6.1% of the sample. Overall study outcomes, separate from this receptor: Four to six TRBV segments, including TRBV5-6, TRBV5-1 and TRBV20-1, were significantly more frequent in patients than controls.

The sample was blood. Every receptor here comes from a girl aged 2-17 years with multiple sclerosis.

This clonotype was detected only a few times. The V gene is TRBV6-2 or TRBV6-3, the J gene TRBJ2-3; perhaps TRBD1 as D (5 bases). CDR1 MNHEY and CDR2 SVGEGT come from the germline V gene. CDR3 length equals 14 residues. Trimming removed 1 base at V and 4 bases at J, with 9 bases between. Here the CDR3 DNA reads TGTGCCAGCAGTTACTATGCAGGGTCAGATACGCAGTATTTT. Its protein product is CASSYYAGSDTQYF.

The gene calls are TRBV6-1 and TRBJ1-5; TRBD1 matches at 11 bases. The ends lost 3 bases at V and 6 bases at J; junction bases unmatched: 4. Germline values: CDR1 MNHNS, CDR2 SASEGT. The CDR3 length is 15 residues. The CDR3 nucleotides read TGTGCCAGCAGTGACCGGGACAGGGGGGTTCAGCCCCAGCATTTT. Translation: CASSDRDRGVQPQHF.

J is TRBJ2-4 and V is TRBV7-8; D remains unclear. The CDR3 sequence is 16 residues long. Trimming left V 2 bases short and J 0 bases short, with 11 bases between. CDR1 is SGHVS and CDR2 is FQNEAQ in the germline V gene. The CDR3 region is CASSLLPRLAKNIQYF. The CDR3, as DNA: TGTGCCAGCAGCTTACTGCCCAGATTAGCCAAAAACATTCAGTACTTC. Supplemented by reference TRBV7-8 and TRBJ2-4, the full variable domain reads GAGVSQSPRYKVAKRGQDVALRCDPISGHVSLFWYQQALGQGPEFLTYFQNEAQLDKSGLPSDRFFAERPEGSVSTLKIQRTQQEDSAVYLCASSLLPRLAKNIQYFGAGTRLSVL.

The chain uses TRBV3-1 and TRBJ1-6; 7 bases line up with TRBD1. Germline assignment: CDR1 LGHDT and CDR2 YNNKEL (reference sequence). The CDR3 contains 15 residues. V gave up 0 bases and J gave up 12 bases; unmatched junction bases: 8. CDR3 in amino acids: CASSQDWGQPGPLHF. As DNA, the CDR3 is TGTGCCAGCAGCCAAGACTGGGGACAGCCGGGACCCCTCCACTTT. The variable domain in full, with the rest retrieved from reference TRBV3-1 and TRBJ1-6, is DTAVSQTPKYLVTQMGNDKSIKCEQNLGHDTMYWYKQDSKKFLKIMFSYNNKELIINETVPNRFSPKSPDKAHLNLHINSLELGDSAVYFCASSQDWGQPGPLHFGNGTRLTVT.

The chain recombines TRBV20-1 with TRBJ2-1, with 7 bases matching TRBD1. This CDR3 is 16 amino acids long. Unmatched junction bases numbered 7, after V lost 1 base and J lost 1 base. Germline V gene sequence: CDR1 DFQATT, CDR2 SNEGSKA (reference sequence). The CDR3 sequence: CSARGTGAPSYNEQFF. CDR3 sequence (DNA): TGCAGTGCTAGAGGTACAGGGGCTCCTTCCTACAATGAGCAGTTCTTC.

This clonotype was seen repeatedly, ten times or more. In nucleotides, the CDR3 is TGCAGCGGGGGAGCGGGTACCTACGAGCAGTACTTC. It yields the protein CSGGAGTYEQYF. The chain combines TRBV29-1 with TRBJ2-7; a weak D match, TRBD2 (6 bases). There are 12 residues in the CDR3. The germline V gene has CDR1 SQVTM and CDR2 ANQGSEA. V lost 7 bases and J lost 2, with 12 bases in between.

This clonotype was counted at least ten times. The chain employs TRBV11-1 and TRBJ2-3; a weak D match, TRBD1 (6 bases). The CDR3 is 16 residues long. The ends were cut back, 1 base at V and 2 bases at J, with 13 bases in the middle. Germline V gene lookup returns CDR1 SGHAT and CDR2 FQDESV (reference sequence). The CDR3: CASSLGQASSTDTQYF. The CDR3 nucleotides are TGTGCCAGCAGCTTAGGACAGGCATCCTCCACAGATACGCAGTATTTT.

The V gene is TRBV10-3, the J gene TRBJ2-1; no firm D call. V was cut by 6 bases and J by 8 bases, with 11 bases left in between. This CDR3 contains 12 residues. Germline CDR1 is ENHRY and CDR2 is SYGVKD. The CDR3 loop is CAISARSYEQFF. The CDR3 nucleotides are TGTGCCATCAGCGCCCGTTCGTATGAGCAGTTCTTC.

V is TRBV3-1 and J is TRBJ2-1, with 10 bases that match TRBD1. Trimming cost V 3 bases and J 2 bases; bases outside gene matches: 4. Looked up from germline, CDR1 is LGHDT and CDR2 is YNNKEL (reference sequence). The CDR3 length is 16 residues. CDR3 in amino acids: CASSHGQGGAYNEQFF. DNA for the CDR3: TGTGCCAGCAGCCACGGACAGGGGGGGGCCTACAATGAGCAGTTCTTC.

CDR3 DNA sequence: TGTGCCACCAGCGTGATTGGACAGGGCTCCTACAATGAGCAGTTCTTC. Encoded protein: CATSVIGQGSYNEQFF. This chain uses TRBV15 with TRBJ2-1, with 8 nucleotides matching TRBD1. The germline CDR1 and CDR2 sequences are LNHNV and YYDKDF (reference sequence). The CDR3 is made up of 16 amino acids. Unmatched junction bases numbered 6, after V lost 5 bases and J lost 0 bases.